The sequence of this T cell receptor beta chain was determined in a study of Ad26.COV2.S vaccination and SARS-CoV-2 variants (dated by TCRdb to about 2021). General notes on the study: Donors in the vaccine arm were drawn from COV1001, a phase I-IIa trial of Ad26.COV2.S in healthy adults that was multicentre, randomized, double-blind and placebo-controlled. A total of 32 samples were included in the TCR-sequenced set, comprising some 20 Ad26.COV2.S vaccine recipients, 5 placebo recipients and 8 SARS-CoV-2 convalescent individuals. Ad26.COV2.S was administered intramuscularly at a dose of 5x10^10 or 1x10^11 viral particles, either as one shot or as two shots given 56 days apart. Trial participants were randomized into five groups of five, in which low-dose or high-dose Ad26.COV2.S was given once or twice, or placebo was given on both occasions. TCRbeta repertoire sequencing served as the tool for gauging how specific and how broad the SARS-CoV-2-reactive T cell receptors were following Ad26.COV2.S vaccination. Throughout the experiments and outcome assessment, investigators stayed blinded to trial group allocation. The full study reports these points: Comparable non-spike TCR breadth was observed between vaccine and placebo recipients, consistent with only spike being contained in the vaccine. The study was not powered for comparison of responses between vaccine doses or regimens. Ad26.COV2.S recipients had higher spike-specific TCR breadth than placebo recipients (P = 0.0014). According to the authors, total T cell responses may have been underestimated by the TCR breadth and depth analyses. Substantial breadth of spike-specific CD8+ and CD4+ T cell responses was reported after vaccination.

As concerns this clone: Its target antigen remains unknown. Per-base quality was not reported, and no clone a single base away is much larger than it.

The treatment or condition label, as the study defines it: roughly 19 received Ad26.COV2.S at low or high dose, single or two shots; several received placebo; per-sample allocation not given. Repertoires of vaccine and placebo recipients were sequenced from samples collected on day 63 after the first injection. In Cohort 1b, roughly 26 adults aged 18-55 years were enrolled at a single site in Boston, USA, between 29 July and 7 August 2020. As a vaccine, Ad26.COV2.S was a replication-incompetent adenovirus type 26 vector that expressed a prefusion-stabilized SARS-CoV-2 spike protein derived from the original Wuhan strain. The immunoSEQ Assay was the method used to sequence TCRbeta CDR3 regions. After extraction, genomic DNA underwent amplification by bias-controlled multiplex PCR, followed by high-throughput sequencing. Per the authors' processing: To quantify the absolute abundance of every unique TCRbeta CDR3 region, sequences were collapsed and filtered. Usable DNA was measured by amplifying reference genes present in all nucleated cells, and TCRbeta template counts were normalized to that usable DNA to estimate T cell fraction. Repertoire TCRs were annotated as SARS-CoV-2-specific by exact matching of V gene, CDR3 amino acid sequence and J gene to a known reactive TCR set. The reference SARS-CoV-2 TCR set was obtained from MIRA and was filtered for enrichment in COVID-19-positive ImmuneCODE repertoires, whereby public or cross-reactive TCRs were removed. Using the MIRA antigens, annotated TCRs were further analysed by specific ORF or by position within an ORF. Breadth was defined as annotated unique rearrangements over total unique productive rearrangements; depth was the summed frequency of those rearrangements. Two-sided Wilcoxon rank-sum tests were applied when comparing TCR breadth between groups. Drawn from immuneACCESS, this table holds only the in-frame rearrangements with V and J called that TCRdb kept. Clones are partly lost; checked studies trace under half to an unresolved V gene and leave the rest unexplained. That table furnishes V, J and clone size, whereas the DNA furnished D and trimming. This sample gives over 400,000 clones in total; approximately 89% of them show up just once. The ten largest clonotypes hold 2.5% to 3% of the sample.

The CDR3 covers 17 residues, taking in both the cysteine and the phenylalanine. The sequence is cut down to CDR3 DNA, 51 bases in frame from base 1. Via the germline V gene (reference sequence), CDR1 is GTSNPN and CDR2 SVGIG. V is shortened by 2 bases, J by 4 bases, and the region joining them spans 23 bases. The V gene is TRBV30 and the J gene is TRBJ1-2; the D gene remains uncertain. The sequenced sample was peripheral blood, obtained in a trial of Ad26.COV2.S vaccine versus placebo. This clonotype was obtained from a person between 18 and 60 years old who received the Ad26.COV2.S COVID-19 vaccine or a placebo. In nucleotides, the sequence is TGTGCCTGGAGTCAGACCTCTATCCGCCCCCTCTTCTATGGCTACACCTTC. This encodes CAWSQTSIRPLFYGYTF. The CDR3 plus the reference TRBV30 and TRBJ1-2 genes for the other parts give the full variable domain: SQTIHQWPATLVQPVGSPLSLECTVEGTSNPNLYWYRQAAGRGLQLLFYSVGIGQISSEVPQNLSASRPQDRQFILSSKKLLLSDSGFYLCAWSQTSIRPLFYGYTFGSGTRLTVV.